The 20 T cell receptor beta chains below were found in one sample sequenced in a study of blood T cells in healthy people across ages. Combining a sample-barcoded 5' primer with a J-beta primer mix, a second PCR ran for roughly 6 to 12 cycles. TCRdb ran MiXCR on the 5' RACE reads and lists one entry per CDR3 protein. The table records under 1,100,000 distinct CDR3 sequences, about 25% of them present only once. This sample was also put to use in a study of T cells of mothers and their children.

The sequenced sample was blood. All receptors derive from a girl aged 2-9 years in good health.

This chain connects TRBV7-9 to TRBJ1-4, with D possibly being TRBD1 (5 bases). With 6 bases removed from V and 5 bases from J, the gap between germline ends came to 22 bases. Germline loops: CDR1 SEHNR, CDR2 FQNEAQ (reference sequence). The CDR3 has 17 amino acids. CDR3 region: CASSFGGDATTNEKLFF. The DNA for the CDR3 is TGTGCCAGCAGTTTTGGTGGGGACGCTACTACGAATGAAAAACTGTTTTTT.

The rearrangement links TRBV19 to TRBJ2-5; 11 nucleotides align to TRBD2. This CDR3 is 15 amino acids long. Germline CDR1 and CDR2: LNHDA and SQIVND (reference sequence). Trimming at V came to 5 bases and at J to 2 bases, leaving 4 bases not matched to a gene. The DNA of the CDR3 is TGTGCCAGTAGTTCGACTAGCGGGGAACAAGAGACCCAGTACTTC. It encodes CASSSTSGEQETQYF.

The chain is built from TRBV28 and TRBJ2-7; D might be TRBD2 (5 bases). The CDR3 sequence is 14 residues long. The V end was cut by 5 bases, the J end by 0 bases, with 11 bases between. CDR1 MDHEN and CDR2 SYDVKM come from the germline V gene. The CDR3 nucleotides are TGTGCCAGCAGTGTTGGACTTACCTCCTACGAGCAGTACTTC. Translation gives CASSVGLTSYEQYF.

The chain is built from TRBV29-1 and TRBJ2-5; the D is unclear. The J call may be in error: the DNA end matches TRBJ2-7 better. This CDR3 spans 13 amino acids. Germline V gives CDR1 SQVTM, CDR2 ANQGSEA. Written as DNA, the CDR3 is TGCAGCGGAAGTCTGGGGATTTCCTACGAGCAGTACTTC. This encodes CSGSLGISYEQYF.

The genes are TRBV20-1 and TRBJ2-7; possibly TRBD1 for D (5 bases). The CDR3 contains 12 residues. Trimming shortened V by 4 bases and J by 6 bases, and 13 bases separated the two germline ends. Germline CDR1 is DFQATT and CDR2 is SNEGSKA (reference sequence). The CDR3 sequence: CSAMTAFPEQYF. DNA of the CDR3: TGCAGTGCTATGACAGCTTTTCCCGAGCAGTACTTC.

This chain joins TRBV7-9 and TRBJ1-2; D ambiguous. The germline V gene has CDR1 SEHNR and CDR2 FQNEAQ (reference sequence). The CDR3 covers 13 residues. The germline V and J ends were trimmed by 0 bases and 7 bases, with 9 bases remaining between them. The CDR3 sequence: CASSLAGSLGYTF. For the CDR3, the DNA is TGTGCCAGCAGCTTAGCCGGGAGCCTTGGCTACACCTTC.

The sample holds a few counts of this clonotype. The chain joins TRBV6-5 to TRBJ2-5; D unclear. The tail of the sequence fits TRBJ2-7 better, so the J call may be wrong. Germline CDR1 is MNHEY and CDR2 is SVGAGI. The CDR3 runs 14 residues. CDR3 nucleotides: TGTGCCAGCAGTCCCTCCTACCCTGCCTACGAGCAGTACTTC. It codes for CASSPSYPAYEQYF.

This chain uses TRBV29-1 with TRBJ2-1, with no clear D. TRBJ2-7 explains the end of the DNA better; the J call may be wrong. Germline loops: CDR1 SQVTM, CDR2 ANQGSEA. This CDR3 has 12 residues. The CDR3 bases are TGCAGCGTTGGTTGGCCGCGTTTCGAGCAGTACTTC. It is translated as CSVGWPRFEQYF.

The chain combines TRBV24-1 with TRBJ1-4, with 8 bases lining up with TRBD1. V lost 5 bases and J lost 8; bases outside the gene matches: 6. CDR1 and CDR2 from the germline V gene are KGHDR and SFDVKD. The CDR3 covers 14 residues. This CDR3 reads CATSATGGEEKLFF. The CDR3 nucleotides are TGTGCCACCAGTGCCACAGGGGGTGAGGAAAAACTGTTTTTT.

The chain joins TRBV24-1 to TRBJ1-1; unclear D gene. The CDR3 loop spans 13 amino acids. Trimming stripped 5 bases from V and 1 base from J, with 7 bases between. The V gene's germline CDR1 is KGHDR and CDR2 SFDVKD. CDR3 in amino acids: CATSVEPNTEAFF. DNA for the CDR3: TGTGCCACCAGTGTCGAACCGAACACTGAAGCTTTCTTT.

Concerning this clonotype: Compared with germline, one end of the junction differs, possibly owing to a read error. V is TRBV6-1 and J is TRBJ2-7; TRBD2 agrees at 11 bases. Looked up from germline, CDR1 is MNHNS and CDR2 is SASEGT. The CDR3 loop spans 14 amino acids. CDR3 region: CASSGLAGSYEQYF. The CDR3 coding sequence is TGCGCCAGCAGTGGACTAGCGGGCTCCTACGAGCAGTACTTT.

This clonotype was observed a few times. The chain has TRBV10-3 and TRBJ1-1; D unclear. The ends were cut back, 5 bases at V and 3 bases at J, with 13 bases in the middle. Germline lookup yields CDR1 ENHRY and CDR2 SYGVKD. CDR3 size: 14 residues. The DNA of the CDR3 is TGTGCCATCAGTATCTCGGTAGGAGACACTGAAGCTTTCTTT. Amino acids: CAISISVGDTEAFF.

This clonotype was counted a few times. This chain uses TRBV27 with TRBJ2-7; perhaps D is TRBD1 or TRBD2 (5 bases each). V was pared by 5 bases and J by 1 base, with 15 bases between. The CDR3 consists of 15 residues. In germline, CDR1 is MNHEY, CDR2 SMNVEV (reference sequence). The CDR3 nucleotides read TGTGCCAGCAGTATCTGGGGGACGGAGTCCTACGAGCAGTACTTC. Its protein is CASSIWGTESYEQYF.

On this clonotype: Given the absence of the conserved phenylalanine or tryptophan at the CDR3 end, a read error is likely. In DNA, the CDR3 is TGTGCCAGCAGTTTGATCGGCAGGGGGCTCCGTCAAGAGACCCAGTACTCC. Protein sequence: CASSLIGRGLRQETQYS. The J gene is TRBJ2-5, the V gene TRBV7-9; TRBD1 matches 8 bases. The germline CDR1 and CDR2 sequences are SEHNR and FQNEAQ (reference sequence). V lost 6 bases and J lost 2; bases outside the gene matches: 14. The CDR3 sequence is 17 residues long.

This clonotype turned up a few times. V is TRBV13 and J is TRBJ2-2; no clear D gene. The germline CDR1 and CDR2 sequences are PRHDT and FYEKMQ (reference sequence). This CDR3 spans 17 amino acids. V lost 2 bases, J lost 2 bases, and 15 bases lay in between. The CDR3 coding sequence is TGTGCCAGCAGCTTAAGTCTGGAACAGCCAAACACCGGGGAGCTGTTTTTT. This codes for CASSLSLEQPNTGELFF.

The chain couples TRBV15 to TRBJ2-5, with 9 nucleotides matching TRBD2. The J call is in doubt because the DNA end fits TRBJ2-1 better. This CDR3 comprises 18 residues. Per the germline V gene, CDR1 is LNHNV and CDR2 is YYDKDF (reference sequence). The CDR3 reads CATSRDLFVAGVVYEQFF. The CDR3 DNA is TGTGCCACCAGCAGAGATCTCTTTGTAGCGGGAGTTGTGTATGAGCAGTTCTTC.

The chain links TRBV9 to TRBJ2-7; D gene unclear. Germline assignment: CDR1 SGDLS and CDR2 YYNGEE. The CDR3 is 14 residues long. V was clipped by 1 base and J by 1 base, with 9 bases between them. The CDR3 loop reads CASSVSGLSYEQYF. CDR3 nucleotides: TGTGCCAGCAGCGTATCTGGGCTATCCTACGAGCAGTACTTC.

This clonotype was counted only a few times. This rearrangement joins TRBV6-2 or TRBV6-3 to TRBJ2-5; no clear D gene. There are 14 residues in the CDR3. Deletions cut 0 bases from V and 4 bases from J, with 9 bases between. Germline V gives CDR1 MNHEY, CDR2 SVGEGT. The CDR3 DNA sequence: TGTGCCAGCAGTTACTCAGAGGTGACAGAGACCCAGTACTTC. Translated: CASSYSEVTETQYF.

This sequence joins TRBV10-3 and TRBJ2-1, with TRBD1 matching 9 bases. V was clipped by 4 bases and J by 5 bases; unmatched bases: 6. The CDR3 is 15 residues long. Germline CDR1 is ENHRY and CDR2 is SYGVKD. CDR3 nucleotides: TGTGCCATCAGTGGCACAGGGGGCGCCGACAATGAGCAGTTCTTC. This sequence encodes CAISGTGGADNEQFF.

This chain joins TRBV2 and TRBJ2-7, with D tentatively TRBD1 (5 bases). Germline CDR1 reads SNHLY; CDR2 reads FYNNEI. The CDR3 is 13 residues long. Trimming shortened V by 9 bases and J by 1 base, and 13 bases separated the two germline ends. This CDR3 is CASSQTASYEQYF. CDR3 coding DNA: TGTGCCAGTTCCCAGACAGCATCCTACGAGCAGTACTTC. The whole variable domain, remainder taken from reference TRBV2 and TRBJ2-7, is EPEVTQTPSHQVTQMGQEVILRCVPISNHLYFYWYRQILGQKVEFLVSFYNNEISEKSEIFDDQFSVERPDGSNFTLKIRSTKLEDSAMYFCASSQTASYEQYFGPGTRLTVT.